These 10 T cell receptor beta chains came from one sample sequenced in a study of Ad26.COV2.S vaccination and SARS-CoV-2 variants. Clones were read by immunoSEQ multiplex PCR, and TCRdb kept only the in-frame ones, dropping some. The top ten hold about 10% of the sample, which has approximately 240,000 clones, 85% to 90% seen once. Treatment of the sample: over 15 received Ad26.COV2.S at low or high dose, single or two shots; about 5 received placebo; per-sample allocation not given. The investigators took samples on day 63 after the first vaccine or placebo injection. The sequenced sample was peripheral blood, obtained in a trial of Ad26.COV2.S vaccine versus placebo. These receptors were collected from a person between 18 and 65 years old who received the Ad26.COV2.S COVID-19 vaccine or a placebo.

V is TRBV4-3 and J is TRBJ1-1; TRBD1 might be the D (5 bases). CDR1 is LGHNA and CDR2 is YSLEER in the germline V gene. V lost 0 bases to trimming and J lost 3 bases, with 11 bases between them. The CDR3 totals 15 residues. Written as DNA, the CDR3 is TGCGCCAGCAGCCAAGAGGGGGGGAGGGACACTGAAGCTTTCTTT. As protein: CASSQEGGRDTEAFF.

This clone was detected only a few times. This chain connects TRBV6-5 to TRBJ2-7, with a weak D call TRBD1 (6 bases). The CDR3 spans 12 residues. Germline V lookup: CDR1 MNHEY, CDR2 SVGAGI. Trimming cost V 5 bases and J 3 bases, with 8 bases left between them. In DNA, the CDR3 is TGTGCCAGCAGTCCCAGGGGCTACGAGCAGTACTTC. The encoded protein is CASSPRGYEQYF.

The chain is built from TRBV4-3 and TRBJ2-7; 8 bases agree with TRBD1. Germline V gene data show CDR1 as LGHNA and CDR2 as YSLEER. This CDR3 has 14 residues. Trimming removed 0 bases from V and 3 bases from J; junction bases left unmatched: 1. DNA for the CDR3: TGCGCCAGCAGCCAAGATACAGGGGGCTACGAGCAGTACTTC. This translates into CASSQDTGGYEQYF.

This chain uses TRBV18 with TRBJ1-4, with 7 nucleotides matching TRBD1. The CDR3 runs 17 residues. The V gene end was trimmed by 0 bases and the J gene end by 0 bases; junction bases not matched to a gene: 4. From germline, CDR1 is KGHSH and CDR2 LQKENI. CDR3 sequence: CASSPPKGAATNEKLFF. In nucleotides, the CDR3 is TGTGCCAGCTCACCACCGAAGGGGGCCGCAACTAATGAAAAACTGTTTTTT. Full variable domain (rest looked up from reference TRBV18 and TRBJ1-4): NAGVMQNPRHLVRRRGQEARLRCSPMKGHSHVYWYRQLPEEGLKFMVYLQKENIIDESGMPKERFSAEFPKEGPSILRIQQVVRGDSAAYFCASSPPKGAATNEKLFFGSGTQLSVL.

In this sample, this clone turned up once. The genes are TRBV7-9 and TRBJ1-2; a weak D match, TRBD1 (5 bases). This CDR3 is 15 amino acids long. V lost 2 bases, J lost 0 bases, and 10 bases lay in between. Germline assignment: CDR1 SEHNR and CDR2 FQNEAQ (reference sequence). The CDR3 region has the DNA TGTGCCAGCAGCTTATCCGGGGCCGCTAACTATGGCTACACCTTC. It encodes CASSLSGAANYGYTF.

This chain joins TRBV13 and TRBJ1-3; TRBD1 matches at 10 bases. Germline V gives CDR1 PRHDT, CDR2 FYEKMQ (reference sequence). The CDR3 is made up of 18 amino acids. With V trimmed by 5 bases and J by 4 bases, 14 bases remained unmatched. Here the CDR3 reads CASSPIARQGARGNTIYF. The CDR3 coding sequence is TGTGCCAGCAGCCCAATAGCCCGACAGGGGGCGAGGGGAAACACCATATATTTT. Complete variable domain (other parts from reference TRBV13 and TRBJ1-3): AAGVIQSPRHLIKEKRETATLKCYPIPRHDTVYWYQQGPGQDPQFLISFYEKMQSDKGSIPDRFSAQQFSDYHSELNMSSLELGDSALYFCASSPIARQGARGNTIYFGEGSWLTVV.

This chain connects TRBV5-6 to TRBJ2-3; 10 bases match TRBD2. The V and J ends lost 1 base and 5 bases, in that order; junction bases with no gene match: 10. This CDR3 spans 17 amino acids. Germline V gene data show CDR1 as SGHDT and CDR2 as YYEEEE. The CDR3 here is CASSLQVLAGLGDTQYF. The CDR3 DNA reads TGTGCCAGCAGCTTGCAGGTACTAGCGGGGCTGGGAGATACGCAGTATTTT.

The rearrangement uses TRBV5-8 and TRBJ2-2; TRBD1 aligns across 10 bases. V lost 5 bases to trimming and J lost 9 bases; unmatched junction nucleotides: 7. There are 14 residues in the CDR3. Germline V gene data show CDR1 as SGHTS and CDR2 as YDEGEE. Here the CDR3 reads CASSTGQGPRELFF. The CDR3 DNA reads as TGTGCCAGCAGTACGGGACAGGGGCCACGGGAGCTGTTTTTT.

The chain links TRBV30 to TRBJ2-3; D gene ambiguous. Trimming removed 6 bases from V and 6 bases from J, with 10 bases in between. Looked up from germline, CDR1 is GTSNPN and CDR2 is SVGIG (reference sequence). The CDR3 is made up of 11 amino acids. CDR3 sequence reads: CACADRDTQYF. In DNA form, the CDR3 reads TGTGCCTGCGCCGATCGGGATACGCAGTATTTT.

This clone was picked up a small number of times. V and J are TRBV5-1 and TRBJ2-3; TRBD2 matches at 9 bases. The V gene end was trimmed by 6 bases and the J gene end by 3 bases; junction bases not matched to a gene: 8. CDR1 and CDR2 (germline): SGHRS, YFSETQ. The CDR3 totals 15 residues. The CDR3 loop is CASKGREGKTDTQYF. CDR3 coding DNA: TGCGCCAGCAAGGGGCGGGAGGGCAAAACAGATACGCAGTATTTT.